The rows below give T cell receptor beta chains drawn from one sample of a study of cytomegalovirus exposure and HLA in healthy donors. Some clones are missing from TCRdb's copy, which holds only in-frame ones; the method was immunoSEQ multiplex PCR. Here the sample table reports about 200,000 clones. Source material: PBMCs. The source is a girl between 2 and 10 years old in good health and CMV-seropositive. Both conserved end residues are part of each CDR3. Fields, in order: V gene, CDR3 length, J gene, CDR3 protein.

V: TRBV27; length: 15; J: TRBJ1-2; CDR3: CASSTTTGIGYGYTF
V: TRBV7-9; length: 13; J: TRBJ2-7; CDR3: CASSLGLRSEQYF
V: TRBV2; length: 13; J: TRBJ2-3; CDR3: CASSPRQRDTQYF
V: TRBV18; length: 14; J: TRBJ2-2; CDR3: CASSPRRDTGELFF
V: TRBV6-1; length: 16; J: TRBJ2-1; CDR3: CASSEGGPSPYNEQFF
V: TRBV29-1; length: 13; J: TRBJ2-3; CDR3: CSVFGSSTDTQYF
V: TRBV6-1; length: 15; J: TRBJ2-1; CDR3: CASTKRDYAYNEQFF
V: TRBV2; length: 14; J: TRBJ2-1; CDR3: CASSAPTTSGSKFF
V: TRBV7-2; length: 16; J: TRBJ2-5; CDR3: CASSAGLAGGAETQYF
V: TRBV14; length: 18; J: TRBJ1-2; CDR3: CASSQIRRVTGDNYGYTF
V: TRBV28; length: 16; J: TRBJ2-1; CDR3: CASTLGRREGRYEQFF
V: TRBV20-1; length: 11; J: TRBJ2-5; CDR3: CSVQAGETQYF
V: TRBV25-1; length: 14; J: TRBJ2-3; CDR3: CASSGGGPVDTQYF
V: TRBV11-2; length: 13; J: TRBJ1-2; CDR3: CASSPDRERVYTF
V: TRBV28; length: 12; J: TRBJ2-7; CDR3: CASSFSSSEQYF
V: TRBV14; length: 13; J: TRBJ2-4; CDR3: CASSQGGSNIQYF
V: TRBV9; length: 15; J: TRBJ2-3; CDR3: CASSAGDRSTDTQYF
V: TRBV10-3; length: 13; J: TRBJ1-2; CDR3: CAISGQGAGGYTF
V: TRBV7-2; length: 14; J: TRBJ2-7; CDR3: CASSLRTGEYEQYF
V: TRBV5-1; length: 15; J: TRBJ1-1; CDR3: CASSLAADMNTEAFF
V: TRBV27; length: 16; J: TRBJ1-5; CDR3: CASSQGGGYSNQPQHF
V: TRBV19; length: 15; J: TRBJ2-7; CDR3: CASSMLWTPSYEQYF